This TCR beta chain was documented in a study of blood T cell repertoires in COVID-19. Data came from immunoSEQ multiplex PCR; TCRdb stores just in-frame clones and leaves some out. The table lists over 250,000 clones, more than 90% of them singletons. This CDR3 region has 17 residues. Per germline, CDR1 MGHDK and CDR2 SYGVNS. Trimming stripped 1 base from V and 2 bases from J, with 17 bases between. Material: PBMCs or T cells enriched from blood (not recorded which). The clonotype originates from a man aged 60-69 years who had recovered from COVID-19. This sequence joins TRBV25-1 and TRBJ1-2; D is perhaps TRBD1 (6 bases). CDR3 in amino acids: CASSESPSTTGNYGYTF. The CDR3 region has the DNA TGTGCCAGCAGTGAATCCCCTTCTACGACAGGAAACTATGGCTACACCTTC.